Sequencing of this T cell receptor (beta chain) was carried out in a study of regulatory T cells in long-lasting Graves disease. The wider study: The study counted Graves' disease as persistent given over 5 years of antithyroid drugs and positive TSH receptor antibodies. Study-wide points: For persistent Graves' patients, TCR diversity was lower than for newly diagnosed ones.

Sequencing libraries for TCR beta were prepared with iRepertoire HTBI primers and Arm-PCR of CDR3 regions. TCRdb redid the calling of the multiplex PCR reads with MiXCR, one entry per CDR3 protein. This table holds about 470,000 distinct CDR3 sequences, 20% to 25% found once. This clonotype was detected ten times or more. The antigen is not known. Germline loops: CDR1 LNHDA, CDR2 SQIVND (reference sequence). The CDR3 contains 14 residues. V was shortened by 5 bases and J by 4 bases, with 14 bases between the two germline ends. Time point specified: persistent/refractory GD, antithyroid drugs over 5 years with positive TRAb. The TCR library was made from RNA extracted from PBMCs.

Specimen: peripheral blood mononuclear cells (PBMCs), collected when the disease was refractory, from a patient treated with antithyroid drugs. The genes are TRBV19 and TRBJ1-2; possible D gene TRBD1, 6 bases. The TCR originated in a female donor with Graves disease. Here the CDR3 reads CASSPGEGGYGYTF. In nucleotides, the CDR3 is TGTGCCAGTAGTCCGGGGGAAGGGGGCTATGGCTACACCTTC.